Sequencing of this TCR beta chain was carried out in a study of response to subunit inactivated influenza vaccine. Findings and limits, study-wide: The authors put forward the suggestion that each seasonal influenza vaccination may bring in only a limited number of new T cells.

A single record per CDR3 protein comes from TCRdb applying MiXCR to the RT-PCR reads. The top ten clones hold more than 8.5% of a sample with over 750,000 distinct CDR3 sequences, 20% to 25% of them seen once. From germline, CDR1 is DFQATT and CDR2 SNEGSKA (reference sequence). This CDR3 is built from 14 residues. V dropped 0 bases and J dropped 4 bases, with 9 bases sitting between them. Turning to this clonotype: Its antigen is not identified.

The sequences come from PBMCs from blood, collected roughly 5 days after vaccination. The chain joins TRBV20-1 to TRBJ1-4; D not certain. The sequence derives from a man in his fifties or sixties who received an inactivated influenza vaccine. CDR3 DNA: TGCAGTGCTAGAGATTGGCCCGTTAATGAAAAACTGTTTTTT. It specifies CSARDWPVNEKLFF.